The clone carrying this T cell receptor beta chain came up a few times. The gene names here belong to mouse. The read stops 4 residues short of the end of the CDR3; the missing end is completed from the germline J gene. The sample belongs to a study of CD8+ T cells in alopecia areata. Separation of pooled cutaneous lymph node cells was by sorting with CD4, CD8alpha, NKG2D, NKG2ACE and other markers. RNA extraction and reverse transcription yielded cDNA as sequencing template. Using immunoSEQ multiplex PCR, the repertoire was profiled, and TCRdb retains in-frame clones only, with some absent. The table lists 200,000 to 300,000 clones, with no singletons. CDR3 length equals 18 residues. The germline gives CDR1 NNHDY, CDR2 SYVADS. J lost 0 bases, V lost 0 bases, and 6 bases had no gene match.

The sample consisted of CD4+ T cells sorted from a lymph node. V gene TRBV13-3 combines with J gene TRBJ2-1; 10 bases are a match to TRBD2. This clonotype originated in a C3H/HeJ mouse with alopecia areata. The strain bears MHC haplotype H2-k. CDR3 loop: CASSDARWGGLNYAEQFF. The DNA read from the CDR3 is TGTGCCAGCAGTGATGCACGCTGGGGGGGCCTTAACTATGCT.